The clone carrying this T cell receptor (beta chain) was detected only a few times. Its antigen remains unknown. These data belong to a study of cytomegalovirus exposure and HLA in healthy donors. Study-wide points: Among TCR beta chains, those listed as cytomegalovirus-associated numbered 164. Cytomegalovirus status was reportedly diagnosed by the classifier with high sensitivity and specificity. Earlier analysis found most TCR beta V segments productive about 87% or about 30% of the time.

This PCR relied on a set of 60 Vbeta primers and 13 Jbeta primers. Sequencing was performed with immunoSEQ multiplex PCR; in TCRdb, only in-frame clones are kept and a portion is missing. The data hold 90,000 to 140,000 clones, with over 65% observed a single time. The sequence was obtained from a man aged 40-50 years in good health and CMV-seropositive. Sequenced: PBMCs.

The CDR3 loop reads CASSGIAFNTGELFF. DNA of the CDR3: TGCGCCAGCAGTGGAATAGCGTTTAACACCGGGGAGCTGTTTTTT. The chain couples TRBV10-2 to TRBJ2-2, with D possibly TRBD2 on 5 matching bases. The CDR3 has 15 residues. The V end was cut by 4 bases, the J end by 2 bases, with 11 bases between. Germline values: CDR1 WSHSY, CDR2 SAAADI.